Listed below are T cell receptor beta chains from one sample, sequenced in a study of control samples from healthy donors and cancer patients. Data came from immunoSEQ multiplex PCR; TCRdb stores just in-frame clones and leaves some out. Among just under 100,000 clones listed, roughly 93% were seen once. Sequenced material: blood. These receptors were collected from a man in his late teens or twenties in good health. The CDR3 runs from the conserved cysteine through the conserved F or W. Fields, in order: CDR3 protein, D gene, CDR3 length, J gene, V gene. The D gene is left open where the match is weak.

CASRTGQWNTEAFF TRBD1 14 TRBJ1-1 TRBV2
CASSPVEANTEAFF - 14 TRBJ1-1 TRBV5-4
CASSPDRGYGYTF TRBD1 13 TRBJ1-2 TRBV6-5
CAWTHGGFQQETQYF - 15 TRBJ2-5 TRBV30
CASSPTGPNVYGYTF TRBD1 15 TRBJ1-2 TRBV3-1/TRBV3-2
CASSSGTVSYEQYF - 14 TRBJ2-7 TRBV7-9
CASSMGQGAPNYGYTF TRBD1 16 TRBJ1-2 TRBV19
CASSAGHYQETQYF - 14 TRBJ2-5 TRBV2
CAWNSLLPGTGFF - 13 TRBJ2-1 TRBV30
CASSSRAGYNEQFF - 14 TRBJ2-1 TRBV19
CASINQGEQYF - 11 TRBJ2-7 TRBV2
CASSERANYGYTF - 13 TRBJ1-2 TRBV2
CASSTGTASGYTF TRBD1 13 TRBJ1-2 TRBV7-9
CASRPAVDEVSNQPQHF - 17 TRBJ1-5 TRBV12-2
CASRLQGVSGGYTF TRBD1 14 TRBJ1-2 TRBV27
CASSVGRDPEAFF - 13 TRBJ1-1 TRBV9
CASSVMDPTAFF - 12 TRBJ1-1 TRBV18
CAWSALRGIYTEAFF TRBD1 15 TRBJ1-1 TRBV30
CAWSVLFGGRGNTGELFF - 18 TRBJ2-2 TRBV30
CASSQAGTGMYNEQFF - 16 TRBJ2-1 TRBV4-2
CATSRDEGVNEQFF - 14 TRBJ2-1 TRBV15
CASSPRTSSGNTIYF - 15 TRBJ1-3 TRBV7-9
CASSDTGSTEAFF - 13 TRBJ1-1 TRBV6-4
CASSYSGQAIKLFF TRBD1 14 TRBJ1-4 TRBV6-5
CASSYETGSVGYTF TRBD1 14 TRBJ1-2 TRBV6-5
CASSLEVGEAEAFF - 14 TRBJ1-1 TRBV7-8
CASSTVYGYTF - 11 TRBJ1-2 TRBV19
CASGRLAGEYTDTQYF TRBD2 16 TRBJ2-3 TRBV12-5
CASSYDNYGYTF - 12 TRBJ1-2 TRBV6-5
CASSLAEGARYFNEQFF TRBD1 17 TRBJ2-1 TRBV5-1
CASSVVGGIDTQYF TRBD1 14 TRBJ2-3 TRBV9
CASSQDRLSYEQYF - 14 TRBJ2-7 TRBV3-1/TRBV3-2
CATSAQRTGSGYTF - 14 TRBJ1-2 TRBV15
CSIWGGLRNNEQFF - 14 TRBJ2-1 TRBV29-1
CASSFLGHNTEAFF - 14 TRBJ1-1 TRBV13
CASSATGTGGFREQYF TRBD1 16 TRBJ2-7 TRBV27
CASSESLHNEQFF - 13 TRBJ2-1 TRBV2
CASKQGGDGYTF - 12 TRBJ1-2 TRBV27
CAISESTVSRAQQFF - 15 TRBJ2-1 TRBV10-3
CASSERVGSYGYTF - 14 TRBJ1-2 TRBV2
CASSLRSSPSGSSYNEQFF TRBD2 19 TRBJ2-1 TRBV7-2
CARVQGSTDTQYF - 13 TRBJ2-3 TRBV2
CASSGRTAKESNYGYTF - 17 TRBJ1-2 TRBV4-1
CASSINGAGTEAFF - 14 TRBJ1-1 TRBV19
CSVGGSSYEQYF - 12 TRBJ2-7 TRBV29-1
CSVESGASDYGYTF - 14 TRBJ1-2 TRBV29-1
CASSPGTSNSPLHF - 14 TRBJ1-6 TRBV7-3
CASSQTRRGVSGYTF - 15 TRBJ1-2 TRBV14
CASSSKRLNTEAFF - 14 TRBJ1-1 TRBV19
CASSEELGFYGYTF - 14 TRBJ1-2 TRBV6-1
CASTPTSSFLNEQFF - 15 TRBJ2-1 TRBV7-2
CASSLVGGMNTEAFF - 15 TRBJ1-1 TRBV7-9
CASSTLLTGTIEGNQPQHF - 19 TRBJ1-5 TRBV28